The next 26 T cell receptor beta chains were all read from a single sample in a study of T cell responses to AZD1222 COVID-19 vaccine. Method: immunoSEQ multiplex PCR; TCRdb's copy keeps in-frame clones and lacks some. The table records roughly 99,000 clones, 87% of them present only once. The input for sequencing was peripheral blood, taken 28 days after the second AZD1222 dose. The receptors derive from an adult who received the AZD1222 COVID-19 vaccine.

The genes are TRBV7-3 and TRBJ2-5; D is unclear. Germline V gene sequence: CDR1 SGHTA, CDR2 FQGTGA. This CDR3 comprises 13 residues. Trimming stripped 4 bases from V and 2 bases from J, with 8 bases between. The CDR3: CASSSTLQETQYF. DNA of the CDR3: TGTGCCAGCAGCTCCACCCTACAAGAGACCCAGTACTTC.

The chain is built from TRBV11-2 and TRBJ1-2; a possible D gene is TRBD1 (5 bases). V was shortened by 0 bases and J by 8 bases, with 16 bases between the two germline ends. The CDR3 consists of 15 residues. CDR1 is SGHAT and CDR2 is FQNNGV in the germline V gene. Here the CDR3 DNA reads TGTGCCAGCAGCTTAGATCGAGGTCAGGGAGACGGCTACACCTTC. The encoded protein is CASSLDRGQGDGYTF.

This clone was seen once. The chain has TRBV3-1 (or the pseudogene TRBV3-2) and TRBJ2-7; 8 bases line up with TRBD1. From germline, CDR1 is LGHDT and CDR2 YNNKEL (reference sequence). The CDR3 totals 13 residues. J lost 6 bases, V lost 5 bases, and 6 bases had no gene match. The CDR3, as DNA: TGTGCCAGCAGCTACGGGACAGGTGGCGAGCAGTACTTC. Translation gives CASSYGTGGEQYF.

The chain combines TRBV18 with TRBJ1-1, with unresolved D. The CDR3 totals 13 residues. Trimming left V 0 bases short and J 4 bases short, with 6 bases between. CDR1 and CDR2 from the germline V gene are KGHSH and LQKENI. The CDR3 here is CASSPPSLTEAFF. The CDR3 DNA sequence: TGTGCCAGCTCACCACCGTCCCTCACTGAAGCTTTCTTT.

V and J are TRBV15 and TRBJ1-2; 8 nucleotides align to TRBD1. V was pared by 0 bases and J by 6 bases, with 6 bases of the junction left unmatched. The CDR3 is made up of 15 amino acids. Germline V gene sequence: CDR1 LNHNV, CDR2 YYDKDF (reference sequence). CDR3 nucleotides: TGTGCCACCAGCAGAGATATCGGGACAGGTAATGGCTACACCTTC. Translation: CATSRDIGTGNGYTF.

The genes are TRBV28 and TRBJ2-5; 9 bases match TRBD2. The V segment lost 4 bases and the J segment 0 bases; nucleotides outside the gene matches: 9. CDR1 and CDR2 (germline): MDHEN, SYDVKM. This CDR3 spans 17 amino acids. Here the CDR3 DNA reads TGTGCCAGCAGTTCGGGCAGCGGGGGGTCCTACCAAGAGACCCAGTACTTC. It translates to CASSSGSGGSYQETQYF.

The DNA of the CDR3 is TGCGCCAGCAGCTTGGGACAGGTGAATGAAAAACTGTTTTTT. Translating gives CASSLGQVNEKLFF. The chain uses TRBV5-1 and TRBJ1-4; D perhaps matches TRBD1 (6 bases). Germline CDR1 reads SGHRS; CDR2 reads YFSETQ. Trimming took 0 bases from V and 5 from J, leaving 8 bases between them. CDR3 length equals 14 residues. The variable domain in full, with the rest retrieved from reference TRBV5-1 and TRBJ1-4, is KAGVTQTPRYLIKTRGQQVTLSCSPISGHRSVSWYQQTPGQGLQFLFEYFSETQRNKGNFPGRFSGRQFSNSRSEMNVSTLELGDSALYLCASSLGQVNEKLFFGSGTQLSVL.

This clone was detected a few times. This chain links TRBV7-9 with TRBJ2-3; D possibly corresponds to TRBD1 (6 bases). The CDR3 is 15 amino acids. CDR1 and CDR2 from the germline V gene are SEHNR and FQNEAQ (reference sequence). Trimming shortened V by 1 base and J by 7 bases, and 15 bases separated the two germline ends. The CDR3 is CASSLGSSRGNTQYF. The CDR3 nucleotides are TGTGCCAGCAGCTTAGGTAGCTCCAGGGGAAATACGCAGTATTTT.

The chain combines TRBV5-6 with TRBJ1-3, with TRBD1 as a possible D gene (6 bases). CDR1 is SGHDT, CDR2 YYEEEE, per germline. The V end was cut by 1 base, the J end by 0 bases, with 8 bases between. CDR3 size: 15 residues. The CDR3 bases are TGTGCCAGCAGCTTGTGGGGGGCCTCTGGAAACACCATATATTTT. Translated: CASSLWGASGNTIYF.

The chain carries TRBV4-1 and TRBJ2-7; D is undetermined. The V and J ends lost 1 base and 5 bases respectively, with 9 bases between them. Germline V gene sequence: CDR1 MGHRA, CDR2 YSYEKL. This CDR3 contains 13 residues. In nucleotides, the CDR3 is TGCGCCAGCAGCCAAGTGCCCTCAAACGAGCAGTACTTC. This encodes CASSQVPSNEQYF.

This sequence joins TRBV19 and TRBJ2-7; tentative D call: TRBD2 (6 bases). V lost 5 bases, J lost 6 bases, and 14 bases lay in between. The V gene's germline CDR1 is LNHDA and CDR2 SQIVND (reference sequence). The length of the CDR3 is 13 residues. CDR3 in amino acids: CASSPGQGGEQYF. In DNA form, the CDR3 reads TGTGCCAGTAGTCCTGGCCAGGGAGGCGAGCAGTACTTC.

The J gene is TRBJ2-7, the V gene TRBV6-1, with 7 bases fitting TRBD1. The CDR3 runs to 15 residues. Germline CDR1 reads MNHNS; CDR2 reads SASEGT. The V segment lost 1 base and the J segment 0 bases; nucleotides outside the gene matches: 3. The CDR3 sequence is CASSEVSGGSYEQYF. CDR3 nucleotides: TGTGCCAGCAGTGAAGTGTCAGGGGGCTCCTACGAGCAGTACTTC.

V gene TRBV6-5 combines with J gene TRBJ1-2; 10 bases are a match to TRBD1. This CDR3 comprises 15 residues. The junction had 6 bases not matched to a gene; V was cut back by 6 bases and J by 2 bases. Germline lookup yields CDR1 MNHEY and CDR2 SVGAGI. The DNA for the CDR3 is TGTGCCAGCAGGCAAACGGGACAGGGGAACTATGGCTACACCTTC. Translating gives CASRQTGQGNYGYTF.

The V and J genes are TRBV2 and TRBJ2-7; no clear D. This CDR3 is built from 11 residues. Germline lookup yields CDR1 SNHLY and CDR2 FYNNEI. The germline V and J ends were trimmed by 5 bases and 6 bases, with 8 bases remaining between them. The DNA of the CDR3 is TGTGCCAGCAGTCTCCTGGTCGAGCAGTACTTC. Its protein is CASSLLVEQYF.

The CDR3 protein is CASSASTASSTDTQYF. CDR3 DNA: TGCGCCAGCAGCGCCTCGACGGCTTCTAGCACAGATACGCAGTATTTT. The chain carries TRBV5-1 and TRBJ2-3, with D unresolved. The V gene's germline CDR1 is SGHRS and CDR2 YFSETQ. This CDR3 is built from 16 residues. V was pared by 4 bases and J by 0 bases, with 15 bases between.

The chain combines TRBV5-8 with TRBJ1-2; perhaps TRBD1 as D (5 bases). The germline gives CDR1 SGHTS, CDR2 YDEGEE. Between the trimmed V and J ends, which lost 4 bases and 5 bases, there was a span of 15 bases. This CDR3 spans 14 amino acids. The CDR3 DNA follows: TGTGCCAGCAGCCATGACCGGGGGGGATATGGCTACACCTTC. Its translation is CASSHDRGGYGYTF.

The chain is built from TRBV19 and TRBJ2-7, with 10 positions matching TRBD1. CDR3 length: 15 residues. The ends lost 1 base at V and 3 bases at J; junction bases unmatched: 3. Germline CDR1 LNHDA, CDR2 SQIVND (reference sequence). DNA for the CDR3: TGTGCCAGTAGTATAGGACGGGACAGGGGCTACGAGCAGTACTTC. This translates into CASSIGRDRGYEQYF.

The chain links TRBV5-5 to TRBJ1-4, with D uncertain. Germline V gene lookup returns CDR1 SGHKS and CDR2 YYEKEE (reference sequence). There are 15 residues in the CDR3. Trimming removed 4 bases from V and 8 bases from J, with 18 bases in between. The CDR3 DNA reads TGTGCCAGCAGCAGACGGGCTTCCAAGGGAGAAAAACTGTTTTTT. It yields the protein CASSRRASKGEKLFF.

The rearrangement links TRBV30 to TRBJ1-1; 7 bases agree with TRBD1. V gave up 0 bases and J gave up 4 bases; unmatched junction bases: 2. The CDR3 contains 13 residues. Germline loops: CDR1 GTSNPN, CDR2 SVGIG (reference sequence). The CDR3 protein is CAWSVSGGTEAFF. CDR3 bases: TGTGCCTGGAGTGTTTCAGGGGGCACTGAAGCTTTCTTT.

This chain joins TRBV29-1 and TRBJ1-1; TRBD1 might be the D (6 bases). The CDR3 runs to 13 residues. Germline CDR1 SQVTM, CDR2 ANQGSEA. The V gene lost 4 bases and the J gene lost 0 bases, with 9 bases spanning the gap. The CDR3 DNA is TGCAGCGTTGCCGGACAGATGAACACTGAAGCTTTCTTT. The encoded protein is CSVAGQMNTEAFF.

The V and J genes are TRBV4-3 and TRBJ2-7; D remains ambiguous. The CDR3 length is 15 residues. Per germline, CDR1 LGHNA and CDR2 YSLEER. Trimming removed 4 bases from V and 3 bases from J, with 16 bases in between. CDR3 nucleotide sequence: TGCGCCAGCAGCCTAGGGCTCGACACACGCTACGAGCAGTACTTC. This codes for CASSLGLDTRYEQYF.

This clone was detected once. The rearrangement links TRBV5-5 to TRBJ1-2; D is ambiguous. Trimming left V 1 base short and J 2 bases short, with 9 bases between. Germline CDR1 SGHKS, CDR2 YYEKEE (reference sequence). This CDR3 comprises 14 residues. The DNA for the CDR3 is TGTGCCAGCAGCTTGTTGTCAGAGAACTATGGCTACACCTTC. Protein product: CASSLLSENYGYTF.

The genes are TRBV5-1 and TRBJ1-1; D possibly corresponds to TRBD1 (5 bases). V shed 0 bases and J shed 4 bases, with 10 bases lying between them. Germline V gene data show CDR1 as SGHRS and CDR2 as YFSETQ. The CDR3 is 14 amino acids. The CDR3 sequence is CASSLVGGGTEAFF. The CDR3 bases are TGCGCCAGCAGCTTGGTTGGGGGAGGCACTGAAGCTTTCTTT.

The J gene is TRBJ1-6, the V gene TRBV4-1; D remains ambiguous. With 4 bases removed from V and 7 bases from J, the gap between germline ends came to 17 bases. Germline CDR1 MGHRA, CDR2 YSYEKL. This CDR3 is built from 16 residues. The CDR3 spells CASSPTWAGQNSPLHF. DNA of the CDR3: TGCGCCAGCAGCCCAACATGGGCAGGTCAGAATTCACCCCTCCACTTT.

This chain links TRBV18 with TRBJ1-5, with TRBD1 matching 8 bases. The germline CDR1 and CDR2 sequences are KGHSH and LQKENI. V was pared by 2 bases and J by 7 bases, with 7 bases of the junction left unmatched. The CDR3 consists of 15 residues. The CDR3 nucleotides read TGTGCCAGCTCACCAGACAGGGGTGAGCGGCAGCCCCAGCATTTT. Translation gives CASSPDRGERQPQHF.

This sequence joins TRBV12-3 or TRBV12-4 and TRBJ1-3; TRBD1 might be the D (5 bases). The V gene lost 6 bases and the J gene lost 4 bases, with 7 bases spanning the gap. This CDR3 is built from 12 residues. DNA for the CDR3: TGTGCCAGCAGGGGGCAGGGAAACACCATATATTTT. Its protein is CASRGQGNTIYF.